A single sample is the source of the 5 T cell receptor beta chains below, sequenced in a study of graft-versus-host responses after intestinal transplantation (dated by TCRdb to about 2021). Library creation used the immunoSEQ multiplex PCR assay. Entries here come from immuneACCESS through TCRdb and include only in-frame sequences with V and J called. Some clones fail to appear in such tables; in the studies checked, an unresolved V gene covers under half of the shortfall, and the cause of the remainder is unknown. The sample has around 71,000 clones on record, roughly 90% of them singletons. The ten largest clones represent 6.7% of the sample. Material: bone marrow, obtained approximately 740 days after intestinal transplantation. These receptors were obtained from a human patient who received an intestinal transplant, so some T cells may come from the graft donor.

The chain carries TRBV9 and TRBJ2-3; tentatively, D is TRBD2 (7 bases). The V and J ends lost 0 bases and 6 bases respectively, with 17 bases between them. The CDR3 length is 16 residues. Germline values: CDR1 SGDLS, CDR2 YYNGEE. Here the CDR3 reads CASSVAGGPPADTQYF. For the CDR3, the DNA is TGTGCCAGCAGCGTAGCGGGGGGCCCCCCCGCGGATACGCAGTATTTT.

The V gene is TRBV6-5, the J gene TRBJ2-1, with TRBD2 matching 10 bases. Germline CDR1 and CDR2: MNHEY and SVGAGI. The CDR3 runs 15 residues. Trimming took 6 bases from V and 9 from J; bases not matched to a gene: 11. CDR3 nucleotide sequence: TGTGCCAGCAGACAAGAGTCTAGCGGGAGCAGTGAGCAGTTCTTC. It is translated as CASRQESSGSSEQFF.

This rearrangement joins TRBV7-9 to TRBJ1-2, with D perhaps TRBD1 (5 bases). Germline V gene data show CDR1 as SEHNR and CDR2 as FQNEAQ (reference sequence). V was pared by 5 bases and J by 7 bases, with 20 bases between. The CDR3 spans 15 residues. The DNA of the CDR3 is TGTGCCAGCAGCAAAGGGACCTCCGGACCTAGTGGCTACACCTTC. This codes for CASSKGTSGPSGYTF.

The genes are TRBV9 and TRBJ2-3; tentative D call: TRBD1 (6 bases). Germline CDR1 reads SGDLS; CDR2 reads YYNGEE. Trimming took off 0 bases at V and 3 bases at J, with 8 bases between the two ends. The CDR3 totals 14 residues. The CDR3 nucleotides are TGTGCCAGCAGCGTAGAAGGGGGTACAGATACGCAGTATTTT. Its translation: CASSVEGGTDTQYF.

In nucleotides, the CDR3 is TGTGCCAGCAGCCCGGGACAGGTCTCCTACAATGAGCAGTTCTTC. It translates to CASSPGQVSYNEQFF. The chain employs TRBV9 and TRBJ2-1; 8 nucleotides agree with TRBD1. Looked up from germline, CDR1 is SGDLS and CDR2 is YYNGEE. Losses at the gene ends were 4 bases for V and 0 bases for J; bases not matched to a gene: 3. The CDR3 has 15 residues.